The entry below gives a single T cell receptor beta chain sequence along with its context. The data derive from a study of naive and memory T cell subsets. An equimolar mix of two oligonucleotides served as the beta constant-region primer for TRBC1 and TRBC2. TCRdb re-analysed the UMI-ligation and nested PCR reads in MiXCR, keeping a single row per CDR3 protein. The sample comprises 77,000 or so distinct CDR3 sequences, around 13% of which are singletons, and roughly 0.84% rests with the top ten. This CDR3 is 13 amino acids long. Per the germline V gene, CDR1 is SGHRS and CDR2 is YFSETQ. Trimming shortened V by 1 base and J by 2 bases, and 5 bases separated the two germline ends.

Sequencing was performed on central memory CD4+ T cells from blood. The clonotype comes from a human donor in good health. J is TRBJ2-3 and V is TRBV5-1; D remains ambiguous. In nucleotides, the CDR3 is TGCGCCAGCAGCTTGTCTGACACAGATACGCAGTATTTT. Translated, it gives CASSLSDTDTQYF.